A selection of T cell receptor beta chains follows, all from one sample in a study of post-analysis software for immune sequencing data. Via MiXCR, TCRdb re-called the PCR reads, giving one row per CDR3 protein. Of around 400,000 distinct CDR3 sequences in the sample, less than 35% were seen once. The sample consisted of blood. These receptors all come from a girl aged 10-17 years with multiple sclerosis. Both conserved end residues are trimmed from each CDR3.

CDR3aa	v_gene	j_gene
ASSLSAERVTYEQY	TRBV7-2	TRBJ2-7
ATSRDRGVGYGYT	TRBV15	TRBJ1-2
ASRTYPTYNEQF	TRBV7-2	TRBJ2-1
ASRQTANTEAF	TRBV7-3	TRBJ1-1
SARTGCFGNQPQH	TRBV20-1	TRBJ1-5
AIRPAEQETQY	TRBV10-3	TRBJ2-5
ASSVGVSIQY	TRBV9	TRBJ2-4
ASSQDRQGLTETQY	TRBV4-2	TRBJ2-5
ASSSQGTEGKLF	TRBV5-1	TRBJ1-4
SASDVKGQYEQY	TRBV20-1	TRBJ2-7
SASRGSSYNEQF	TRBV20-1	TRBJ2-1
ASSRGSDPYNEQF	TRBV4-1	TRBJ2-1
ASSLAKGTPSQETQY	TRBV7-2	NA
SGRQGTATGELF	TRBV29-1	TRBJ2-2
ACSPSWDYLNTGELF	TRBV25-1	TRBJ2-2
AISESITATDTQY	TRBV10-3	TRBJ2-3
ASSSGIATEAF	TRBV7-2	TRBJ1-1
ASSLPDKEKLF	TRBV7-9	TRBJ1-4
ASSPRTSGGARNEQF	TRBV13	TRBJ2-1
ASSPLRGKGAYSPLH	TRBV18	TRBJ1-6
ASSLALAGGSSHNEQF	TRBV12-3/TRBV12-4	TRBJ2-1
ASSPDRFDSAGTDTQY	TRBV7-2	TRBJ2-3
ASSPPMAGEHNEQF	TRBV18	TRBJ2-1
ASSATENTEAF	TRBV7-2	TRBJ1-1
ASSSGTPSDTQY	TRBV6-5	TRBJ2-3
ATSRIHRDGLDTEAF	TRBV15	TRBJ1-1
ASSEGWAPYNEKLF	TRBV6-1	TRBJ1-4
ASRLLSGGTDTQY	TRBV5-1	TRBJ2-3
ATSDRGESTEAF	TRBV15	TRBJ1-1
ASSLGVGITEAF	TRBV7-9	TRBJ1-1
ASSSGLAGLAGTQY	TRBV7-2	TRBJ2-3
ASRGVGEVYGYT	TRBV6-1	TRBJ1-2
ASRKGGGYNEQF	TRBV2	TRBJ2-1
ASSQSGTIHEQY	TRBV14	TRBJ2-7
ASSVAGGLGSYNSPLH	TRBV9	TRBJ1-6
ASSRSGLAGLRTNNEQF	TRBV6-2/TRBV6-3	TRBJ2-1
ASRVSGGGDTQY	TRBV2	TRBJ2-3
ASSQEGGIWNTEAF	TRBV4-1	TRBJ1-1
SASSDQGYEQY	TRBV20-1	TRBJ2-7
ASGGSNAVSYNEQF	TRBV11-2	TRBJ2-1
SASGVGAGETDEQF	TRBV20-1	TRBJ2-1
ASNSRDSHYT	TRBV6-1	TRBJ1-2
ASRPPETRPSNEQF	TRBV28	TRBJ2-1
SARARGTGRSTT	TRBV20-1	TRBJ1-2
ASSDLGGTSSYEQY	TRBV6-1	TRBJ2-7
ASGLLRTGVQY	TRBV12-5	TRBJ2-3
ASSNRQQETQY	TRBV21-1	TRBJ2-5
ASSRAGPSSYNEQF	TRBV11-2	TRBJ2-1
ASSTAGYADTQY	TRBV28	TRBJ2-3
ASSQILAATQETQY	TRBV4-1	TRBJ2-5